One TCR delta chain is described in this entry. Its antigen is currently unknown. The data originate from a study of Vδ1+ human thymocytes. Extracted RNA was reverse transcribed into cDNA. Pooled V-gene forward primers with one constant-region reverse primer generated the CDR3 amplicons by multiplex PCR. TCRdb re-analyzed the multiplex PCR reads via CATT. The table shows about 55,000 delta-chain clones, with about 16% occurring only once. Looked up from germline, CDR1 is TSWWSYY and CDR2 is QGS. The J segment lost 0 bases and the V segment lost 2 bases, leaving 19 bases of the junction unmatched. This CDR3 region has 21 residues. The study, taken as a whole, reports: Around a fifth of thymic delta-chain sequences were Vdelta2, with few Vdelta3, unlike blood Vdelta1+ controls. In the thymus, TRG and TRD repertoires looked highly polyclonal with Gaussian CDR3 lengths.

The gene calls are TRDV1 and TRDJ1; 9 bases are shared with TRDD3. The TCR originated in a boy less than two years old who had congenital heart surgery. Sequencing was carried out using Vdelta1+ gamma-delta thymocytes from the thymus. Stated subset: FACS-sorted CD3+ TCRalphabeta- TCRVdelta1+ TCRVdelta2- thymocytes. CDR3 nucleotides: TGTGCTCTTGGGGAATTCCCTCCTACAATCGTACTGGGGGACTACACCGATAAACTCATCTTT. This sequence encodes CALGEFPPTIVLGDYTDKLIF.